This T cell receptor beta chain appears in the sequencing data of a study of T cell repertoires in cytomegalovirus infection. Turning to the study itself: Public TCR beta signature analysis indicated the presence of both CMV infection and matching HLA type. Points from the study as a whole: The ex vivo response was dominated by HLA-C-restricted CMV-specific TCR beta clonotypes.

TCRdb called the reads again in MiXCR, with one record for every CDR3 protein. This table has about 83,000 distinct CDR3 sequences, about half appearing once. As for this clonotype: Antigen unknown.

CDR3 length: 14 amino acids. Trimming stripped 7 bases from V and 7 bases from J, with 19 bases between. Germline V gene sequence: CDR1 MNHEY, CDR2 SMNVEV (reference sequence). The chain recombines TRBV27 with TRBJ2-5, with D maybe TRBD2 (6 bases). The receptor's source is a human donor in good health (CMV status not recorded). Some clones in this sample may be carry-over from other donors' samples. Here the sequenced sample was CD8+ T cells from cultured PBMCs, taken from culture after CMV antigen stimulation. The CDR3 DNA follows: TGTGCCAGCAAGGAGGGCGGTGGTTGGGGGACCCAGTACTTC. This gives the protein CASKEGGGWGTQYF.